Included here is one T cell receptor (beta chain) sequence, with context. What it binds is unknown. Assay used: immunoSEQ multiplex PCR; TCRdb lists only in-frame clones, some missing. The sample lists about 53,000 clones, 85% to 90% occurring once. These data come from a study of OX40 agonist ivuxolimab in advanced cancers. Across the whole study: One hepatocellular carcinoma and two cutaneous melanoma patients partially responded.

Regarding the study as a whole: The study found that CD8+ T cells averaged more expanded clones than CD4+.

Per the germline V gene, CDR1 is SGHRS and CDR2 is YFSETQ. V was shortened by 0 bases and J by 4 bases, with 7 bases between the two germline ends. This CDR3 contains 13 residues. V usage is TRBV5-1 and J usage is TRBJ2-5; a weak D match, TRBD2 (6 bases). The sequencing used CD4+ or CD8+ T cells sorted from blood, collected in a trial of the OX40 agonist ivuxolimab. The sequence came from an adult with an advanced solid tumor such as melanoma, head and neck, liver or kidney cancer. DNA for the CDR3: TGCGCCAGCAGCTTGGGGGACTCAGAGACCCAGTACTTC. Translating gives CASSLGDSETQYF.